Presented here are 18 T cell receptor beta chains from one specimen sequenced in a study of T cells in Graves' hyperthyroidism and ophthalmopathy (dated by TCRdb to between 2018 and 2021). The library was built by means of multiplex PCR. This sample was sequenced with an Illumina HiSeq 2000. The TCR beta CDR3 regions were amplified from the RNA transcripts. The first round of RT-PCR for the TCR CDR3 was performed with the HTBI primer set and the Qiagen OneStep RT-PCR kit. The raw public reads went through TCRdb reprocessing: fastp at Q25, MiXCR clone calling, in-frame beta chains kept. Every entry covers one CDR3 protein and lists the most common genes and DNA from its rows. The sample profile shows 350,000 to 450,000 distinct CDR3 sequences; more than 13% of them were found once. The top ten constitute approximately 27% of the sample. The specimen was blood. These receptors were taken from a man in his forties or fifties with Graves' ophthalmopathy.

Many counts were recorded for this clonotype. The chain employs TRBV20-1 and TRBJ2-4; D gene unclear. There are 13 residues in the CDR3. V was trimmed by 5 bases and J by 7 bases, leaving 15 bases between them. Germline CDR1 reads DFQATT; CDR2 reads SNEGSKA (reference sequence). The CDR3 sequence is CSAAPGTRNIQYF. The CDR3 DNA follows: TGCAGTGCTGCCCCGGGCACTCGGAACATTCAGTACTTC.

This clonotype was detected ten times or more. The rearrangement uses TRBV3-1 and TRBJ2-7; 7 bases map to TRBD2. Looked up from germline, CDR1 is LGHDT and CDR2 is YNNKEL (reference sequence). With 5 bases clipped from V and 2 bases from J, the junction kept 9 bases outside the gene matches. CDR3 length: 15 amino acids. CDR3 region: CASSSDLAVTYEQYF. The CDR3 region has the DNA TGTGCCAGCAGCTCCGATCTAGCGGTTACCTACGAGCAGTACTTC.

In its sample, this clonotype was seen a few times. The V gene is TRBV28, the J gene TRBJ2-3, with D perhaps matching TRBD1 or TRBD2 (5 bases each). The V end was cut by 11 bases, the J end by 0 bases, with 12 bases between. This CDR3 has 13 amino acids. Germline CDR1 reads MDHEN; CDR2 reads SYDVKM. Written as DNA, the CDR3 is TGTGCCGAGAGGGACCCTAGCACAGATACGCAGTATTTT. Its translation is CAERDPSTDTQYF.

In its sample, this clonotype was seen many times. This chain connects TRBV27 to TRBJ1-1; no clear D. CDR1 and CDR2 (germline): MNHEY, SMNVEV (reference sequence). The CDR3 totals 13 residues. Trimming shortened V by 3 bases and J by 1 base, and 6 bases separated the two germline ends. The CDR3 spells CASSFYQNTEAFF. Written as DNA, the CDR3 is TGTGCCAGCAGTTTCTATCAGAACACTGAAGCTTTCTTT.

This clonotype was recorded a few times. The chain uses TRBV20-1 and TRBJ2-7, with 10 nucleotides matching TRBD2. Germline V gene lookup returns CDR1 DFQATT and CDR2 SNEGSKA (reference sequence). This CDR3 spans 15 amino acids. The V segment lost 0 bases and the J segment 6 bases; nucleotides outside the gene matches: 8. The DNA for the CDR3 is TGCAGTGCTAGAGACCAGCTAGCGGGAGCGGTCGAGCAGTACTTC. Amino acids: CSARDQLAGAVEQYF.

This clonotype was observed at least ten times. The chain is built from TRBV3-1 and TRBJ2-1; D is perhaps TRBD1 (6 bases). The length of the CDR3 is 16 residues. The germline CDR1 and CDR2 sequences are LGHDT and YNNKEL (reference sequence). V lost 0 bases and J lost 2, with 11 bases in between. The CDR3 DNA reads as TGTGCCAGCAGCCAAGATCCCGCAGGGGCCTACAATGAGCAGTTCTTC. This gives the protein CASSQDPAGAYNEQFF.

This clonotype showed up many times. This chain joins TRBV6-1 and TRBJ1-1; 7 bases fit TRBD1. This CDR3 spans 18 amino acids. Losses at the gene ends were 2 bases for V and 2 bases for J; bases not matched to a gene: 14. CDR1 and CDR2 from the germline V gene are MNHNS and SASEGT. The DNA for the CDR3 is TGTGCCAGCAGTGAACCGGGCCTAGACAGGGTCATAAACACTGAAGCTTTCTTT. Protein: CASSEPGLDRVINTEAFF.

V is TRBV6-2 or TRBV6-3 and J is TRBJ2-1, with a possible D match to TRBD2 (5 bases). Trimming stripped 0 bases from V and 9 bases from J, with 6 bases between. CDR1 and CDR2 from the germline V gene are MNHEY and SVGEGT. The CDR3 runs to 12 residues. CDR3 in amino acids: CASSYSEVEQFF. DNA of the CDR3: TGTGCCAGCAGTTACTCGGAGGTTGAGCAGTTCTTC.

A few counts support this clonotype. The junction and the germline gene differ at one end; a read error may be behind it. The genes are TRBV14 and TRBJ2-5, with 8 nucleotides matching TRBD2. The length of the CDR3 is 14 residues. Germline V gene data show CDR1 as SGHDN and CDR2 as FVKESK. The CDR3 region has the DNA TGTGCCAGCAGCCAACTCGGGAGGGTAGAGACCCGGTACTTC. Protein: CASSQLGRVETRYF.

This clonotype was recorded at least ten times. The chain combines TRBV2 with TRBJ2-3; TRBD2 might be the D (5 bases). V was clipped by 2 bases and J by 0 bases, with 9 bases between them. Germline values: CDR1 SNHLY, CDR2 FYNNEI. The CDR3 runs to 15 residues. The CDR3 nucleotides are TGTGCCAGCAGTGAAATGGGCGGGAGCACAGATACGCAGTATTTT. It translates to CASSEMGGSTDTQYF.

This clonotype was found many times. The J gene is TRBJ1-1, the V gene TRBV7-9; 12 bases are a match to TRBD1. There are 16 residues in the CDR3. V lost 5 bases and J lost 1; bases outside the gene matches: 5. Germline-derived CDR1 and CDR2 are SEHNR and FQNEAQ (reference sequence). The DNA of the CDR3 is TGTGCCAGCAGCCAAGGGACAGGGGGCCCGAACACTGAAGCTTTCTTT. Translation gives CASSQGTGGPNTEAFF.

Note on this clonotype: A read error may be the cause here, since a much bigger clone is one base away. This chain connects TRBV20-1 to TRBJ2-1; D is ambiguous. The CDR3 contains 15 residues. Germline V gene lookup returns CDR1 DFQATT and CDR2 SNEGSKA (reference sequence). For the CDR3, the DNA is TGCAGTGCTAGCTCATTAATAGTGAATTACAATGGGCAGTTCTTC. Amino acid sequence: CSASSLIVNYNGQFF.

The rearrangement uses TRBV5-1 and TRBJ2-7; 10 bases match TRBD2. The ends lost 4 bases at V and 0 bases at J; junction bases unmatched: 7. CDR3 length: 16 residues. The germline V gene encodes CDR1 SGHRS and CDR2 YFSETQ. This CDR3 is CASSHGLAASSYEQYF. For the CDR3, the DNA is TGCGCCAGCAGCCACGGACTAGCGGCTAGCTCCTACGAGCAGTACTTC.

This clonotype was picked up many times. The V call is TRBV2, the J call TRBJ2-7, with 8 bases fitting TRBD1. CDR1 is SNHLY, CDR2 FYNNEI, per germline. This CDR3 is built from 14 residues. Unmatched junction bases numbered 7, after V lost 8 bases and J lost 1 base. The CDR3 region has the DNA TGTGCCAGCGTCAGGGGGCTTAGGTCCTACGAGCAGTACTTC. It yields the protein CASVRGLRSYEQYF. Filled out from reference TRBV2 and TRBJ2-7, the complete variable domain reads EPEVTQTPSHQVTQMGQEVILRCVPISNHLYFYWYRQILGQKVEFLVSFYNNEISEKSEIFDDQFSVERPDGSNFTLKIRSTKLEDSAMYFCASVRGLRSYEQYFGPGTRLTVT.

At least ten counts were recorded for this clonotype. The chain is built from TRBV3-1 and TRBJ2-7; D gene uncertain. The CDR3 extends over 14 amino acids. The V gene's germline CDR1 is LGHDT and CDR2 YNNKEL (reference sequence). Trimming left V 4 bases short and J 2 bases short, with 12 bases between. The CDR3 DNA follows: TGTGCCAGCAGCCCCTCCGGGCCCCCCTACGAGCAGTACTTC. The encoded protein is CASSPSGPPYEQYF.

At least ten counts were recorded for this clonotype. The V and J genes are TRBV28 and TRBJ2-5; D may be TRBD2 (6 bases). Germline-derived CDR1 and CDR2 are MDHEN and SYDVKM. This CDR3 spans 16 amino acids. V was clipped by 1 base and J by 5 bases, with 17 bases between them. The CDR3 sequence: CASSLYTGAQRETQYF. The CDR3 bases are TGTGCCAGCAGTTTATATACGGGAGCCCAGCGGGAGACCCAGTACTTC.

V and J are TRBV6-5 and TRBJ1-6; no clear D. There are 15 residues in the CDR3. V was clipped by 1 base and J by 7 bases, with 11 bases between them. Germline CDR1 MNHEY, CDR2 SVGAGI. This CDR3 is CASSYFDSGNSPLHF. Written as DNA, the CDR3 is TGTGCCAGCAGTTACTTTGACTCTGGGAATTCACCCCTCCACTTT.

This clonotype was counted only a few times. V is TRBV28 and J is TRBJ2-5, with D perhaps matching TRBD2 (5 bases). The CDR3 runs 15 residues. Germline CDR1 and CDR2: MDHEN and SYDVKM. V lost 0 bases, J lost 4 bases, and 12 bases lay in between. CDR3 coding DNA: TGTGCCAGCAGTTTATGGGTGGGAGAAACAGAGACCCAGTACTTC. This encodes CASSLWVGETETQYF.